This TCR beta chain was recorded in a study of blood T cell repertoires in COVID-19. Germline CDR1 SQVTM, CDR2 ANQGSEA. V gave up 3 bases and J gave up 5 bases; unmatched junction bases: 6. The CDR3 has 13 amino acids. How the authors handled the data: Using reference gene primer amplification, nucleated cell counts were estimated. Generated by immunoSEQ multiplex PCR, the TCRdb table keeps only in-frame clones and is missing some. The V and J calls and clone size were taken over from that table, and D and trimming were inferred from the DNA. The top ten clones hold roughly 9.7% of a sample with about 60,000 clones, roughly four fifths of them seen once.

V gene TRBV29-1 combines with J gene TRBJ2-7; 8 bases match TRBD1. This TCR came from a human donor in a cohort sampled during active COVID-19. The sample was peripheral blood. CDR3: CSVENRGSNEQYF. In DNA, the CDR3 is TGCAGCGTTGAGAACAGGGGGAGCAACGAGCAGTACTTC.